This T cell receptor (beta chain) was identified in a study of CD8 T cells in Susac syndrome. Study information: When blood was drawn, the patients with Susac syndrome were therapy-naive, on corticosteroids, or on intravenous immunoglobulin alone.

The V end lost 1 base, the J end lost 0 bases, and 4 bases lay between the germline ends. This CDR3 has 14 amino acids. The germline V gene has CDR1 MGHRA and CDR2 YSYEKL. About this clonotype itself: What it binds is unknown.

RNA, at about 0.45 to 1 ug, was reverse transcribed with random hexamers. Amplification of TCR beta CDR3 was carried out by immunoSEQ multiplex PCR, which covered 54 Vbeta and 13 Jbeta segments. In TCRdb, the immunoSEQ multiplex PCR reads were re-called with MiXCR into one record per CDR3 protein. The data hold about 240,000 distinct CDR3 sequences, with 90% to 96% observed a single time. The study, taken as a whole, reports: Within Susac syndrome CD4+ T cell repertoires, clonal expansion was not evident.

CD8+ and CD4+ T cells from blood underwent TCR beta sequencing, which was carried out in a high-throughput format. The TCR originated in a human donor with Susac syndrome. Sequencing was performed on CD4+ T cells from PBMCs. This chain links TRBV4-1 with TRBJ1-3; D is unclear. CDR3 nucleotides: TGCGCCAGCAGCCAAGGGACCTCTGGAAACACCATATATTTT. Protein: CASSQGTSGNTIYF.